The clone carrying this T cell receptor beta chain was recorded many times. The antigen is not known. Compared with germline, one end of the junction differs, possibly owing to a read error. Amplification of TCR beta CDR3 regions used RNA transcripts. HTBI primers were employed in first-round RT-PCR, then a second-round multiplex PCR followed. TCRdb reanalysed the multiplex PCR reads using MiXCR and keeps one entry per CDR3 protein. The data contain roughly 350,000 distinct CDR3 sequences, 15% to 20% of them singletons. These data originate in a study of Graves' ophthalmopathy and Graves' hyperthyroidism. Regarding the study as a whole: Ophthalmopathy progression was predicted with 55% to 71% sensitivity and roughly 79% specificity. Blood shared most expanded thyroid clonotypes above 0.001 frequency.

The CDR3 is 15 residues long. The rearrangement links TRBV12-3 or TRBV12-4 to TRBJ2-4; 7 bases are a match to TRBD1. The clonotype comes from an adult woman with stable Graves' hyperthyroidism. Sequences were obtained from peripheral blood. The CDR3 nucleotides are TGTGCCAGCAGTTTAGTCCAAGGGGGCAAAAACATTAAGTACTTC. Protein: CASSLVQGGKNIKYF.